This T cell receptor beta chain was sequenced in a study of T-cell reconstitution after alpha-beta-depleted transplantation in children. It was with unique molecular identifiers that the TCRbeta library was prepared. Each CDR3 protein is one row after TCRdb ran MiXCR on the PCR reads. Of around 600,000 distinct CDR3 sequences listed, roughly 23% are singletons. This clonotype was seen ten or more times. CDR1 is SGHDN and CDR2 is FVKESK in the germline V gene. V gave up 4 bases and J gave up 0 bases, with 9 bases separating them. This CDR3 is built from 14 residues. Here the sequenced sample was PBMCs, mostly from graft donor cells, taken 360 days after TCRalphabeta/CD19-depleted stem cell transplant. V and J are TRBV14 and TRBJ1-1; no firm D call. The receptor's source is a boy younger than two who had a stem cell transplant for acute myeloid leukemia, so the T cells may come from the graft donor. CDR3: CASSPQALNTEAFF. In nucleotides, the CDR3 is TGTGCCAGCAGCCCTCAAGCTTTGAACACTGAAGCTTTCTTT.